These T cell receptor beta chains were read from a single sample in a study of shared clonotypes between healthy human individuals. TCRdb's copy holds only in-frame clones and misses some; the assay was immunoSEQ multiplex PCR. The table has 1,400,000 or so clones, around 98.5% seen once; the top ten hold over 0.3%. The sample comprised naive CD4+ T cells sorted from blood. The receptor source for this set is a man under 40 in good health. Both conserved end residues are part of each CDR3. A D gene is named only where the DNA matches it firmly. For some rows the clone size is stated as once, few or many, or as a class when expanded; others skip it.

V gene,J gene,CDR3 length,D gene,clone size,CDR3 DNA,CDR3 protein
TRBV4-1,TRBJ2-7,16,TRBD1,.,TGCGCCAGCAGCCAAGGGAGGGGGACAGGACCCTACGAGCAGTACTTC,CASSQGRGTGPYEQYF
TRBV7-9,TRBJ2-5,12,.,.,TGTGCCAGCAGCTTATTGCGAGAGACCCAGTACTTC,CASSLLRETQYF
TRBV5-6,TRBJ2-5,15,.,.,TGTGCCAGCAACAAGTTTTACCCGAATGGCGGGACCCAGTACTTC,CASNKFYPNGGTQYF
TRBV18,TRBJ1-1,15,.,.,TGTGCCAGCTCACAACTTCCCGGGCGGAACACTGAAGCTTTCTTT,CASSQLPGRNTEAFF
TRBV10-3,TRBJ2-2,17,TRBD2,.,TGTGCCATCAGTGAGACCATAGCGGGAGGGTACACCGGGGAGCTGTTTTTT,CAISETIAGGYTGELFF
TRBV29-1,TRBJ2-2,13,.,.,TGCAGCGCCAAGACTGGTGTAACGGGGGAGCTGTTTTTT,CSAKTGVTGELFF
TRBV28,TRBJ2-7,16,.,.,TGTGCCAGCAGATCCGTCCACAGGGCCCAATCTTACGAGCAGTACTTC,CASRSVHRAQSYEQYF
TRBV20-1,TRBJ2-3,10,.,.,TGCAGTGCGAGAGTGGATACGCAGTATTTT,CSARVDTQYF
TRBV4-1,TRBJ2-2,15,.,once,TGCGCCAGCAGCCAAAGTCGGGAGAACACCGGGGAGCTGTTTTTT,CASSQSRENTGELFF
TRBV5-1,TRBJ1-4,19,TRBD1,once,TGCGCCAGCAGCTTGCCCCGGGACAGGGGCCCTTCAACTAATGAAAAACTGTTTTTT,CASSLPRDRGPSTNEKLFF
TRBV28,TRBJ2-7,16,TRBD2,.,TGTGCCAGCAGTCCCCCGACTGGGCGGGGGGGCTACGAGCAGTACTTC,CASSPPTGRGGYEQYF
TRBV27,TRBJ2-1,16,.,.,TGTGCCAGCAGTTTCCTAACACCCCTCTACAATGATGAGCAGTTCTTC,CASSFLTPLYNDEQFF
TRBV27,TRBJ1-1,18,TRBD1,.,TGTGCCAGCAGTTCCAGAGCCGGGACAGGGAAACTTACGACCGGGGCTTTCTTT,CASSSRAGTGKLTTGAFF
TRBV27,TRBJ2-5,14,TRBD2,.,TGTGCCAGCAGTTTTAGCGGGAGGGAAAAGACCCAGTACTTC,CASSFSGREKTQYF
TRBV5-4,TRBJ1-1,12,.,.,TGTGCCAGCAGCTTGAGGTCCTCTGAAGCTTTCTTT,CASSLRSSEAFF
TRBV2,TRBJ2-7,15,TRBD2,.,TGTGCCAGCGCCCCCCGGGGACTAGTTCCCCGGGAGCAGTACTTC,CASAPRGLVPREQYF
TRBV7-9,TRBJ2-3,16,.,.,TGTGCCAGCAGCCCTATTCGGACAGAAGTCACAGATACGCAGTATTTT,CASSPIRTEVTDTQYF
TRBV30,TRBJ2-7,11,TRBD2,.,TGTGCCTGGAGCCCGGGACTAGCGGCACACTTC,CAWSPGLAAHF
TRBV6-1,TRBJ2-2,14,.,.,TGTGCCAGCAGTGAATCGGGTGGCACCGGGGAGCTGTTTTTT,CASSESGGTGELFF
TRBV5-1,TRBJ2-1,14,.,.,TGCGCCAGCAGCTTGCGGTCTAGCGACAATGAGCAGTTCTTC,CASSLRSSDNEQFF
TRBV9,TRBJ2-6,18,.,.,TGTGCCAGCAGCGTAAATTCGGGAACCAGCTCTGGGGCCAACGTCCTGACTTTC,CASSVNSGTSSGANVLTF
TRBV9,TRBJ2-3,14,.,.,TGTGCCAGCAGCGTAGCCGGAGGCGGGAATACGCAGTATTTT,CASSVAGGGNTQYF
TRBV18,TRBJ2-5,14,.,once,TGTGCCAGCTCACCGGGGACCGGTGAAGAGACCCAGTACTTC,CASSPGTGEETQYF
TRBV7-3,TRBJ2-7,15,.,.,TGTGCCAGCAGCTTAACGGTGGGCAGGGACTACGAGCAGTACTTC,CASSLTVGRDYEQYF
TRBV5-1,TRBJ2-2,15,TRBD2,.,TGCGCCAGCAGCCCGGGACTAGCGGGAACCGGGGAGCTGTTTTTT,CASSPGLAGTGELFF
TRBV9,TRBJ2-1,15,.,.,TGTGCCAGCAGCGAAACGATACTAGCCTTGAGTGAGCAGTTCTTC,CASSETILALSEQFF
TRBV11-2,TRBJ2-7,15,.,.,TGTGCCAGCAGCTTAGAGAGACTAGTGAACTACGAGCAGTACTTC,CASSLERLVNYEQYF
TRBV5-5,TRBJ2-7,16,TRBD1,.,TGTGCCAGCAGCACTTCGACCGGGACAGGGTTATACGAGCAGTACTTC,CASSTSTGTGLYEQYF
TRBV10-2,TRBJ2-2,15,.,once,TGCGCCAGCAGTAACCCTATGGTGCAGGGACGGGAGCTGTTTTTT,CASSNPMVQGRELFF
TRBV7-3,TRBJ2-5,13,.,.,TGTGCCAGCAGCTTTGGGACGCAAGAGACCCAGTACTTC,CASSFGTQETQYF
TRBV6-1,TRBJ2-7,13,TRBD2,.,TGTGCCAGCAGTACCAGTGGGGGGACTAGCCAGTACTTC,CASSTSGGTSQYF
TRBV10-3,TRBJ2-5,14,.,.,TGTGCCATCAGTGAGTTGGGAGCGGGAGAGACCCAGTACTTC,CAISELGAGETQYF
TRBV18,TRBJ2-3,17,TRBD2,.,TGTGCCAGCTCACCAGAGAGACTAGCGGGAGTCAAAGATACGCAGTATTTT,CASSPERLAGVKDTQYF
TRBV29-1,TRBJ2-1,14,TRBD2,.,TGCAGCGTTGAGTATAGGCTAGCGGGCCATGAGCAGTTCTTC,CSVEYRLAGHEQFF
TRBV28,TRBJ1-2,13,TRBD1,.,TGTGCCAGCAGTTTAGCGACAGGGGGAGGCTACACCTTC,CASSLATGGGYTF
TRBV29-1,TRBJ2-7,14,TRBD1,.,TGCAGCGCTGGGGTCGGCAGGGGGAGTGGCGAGCAGTACTTC,CSAGVGRGSGEQYF
TRBV18,TRBJ2-1,16,.,.,TGTGCCAGCTCACCACGGCAAGGGGGGTCCTACAATGAGCAGTTCTTC,CASSPRQGGSYNEQFF
TRBV29-1,TRBJ1-5,13,TRBD1,.,TGCAGCGTTGCGACAGGGGGCTCTCAGCCCCAGCATTTT,CSVATGGSQPQHF
TRBV20-1,TRBJ2-7,11,.,.,TGCAGTGTAGGCTATATCGGAGAGCAGTACTTC,CSVGYIGEQYF
TRBV7-9,TRBJ2-7,11,.,.,TGTGCCAGCAGCCCCTACTACGAGCAGTACTTC,CASSPYYEQYF
TRBV10-3,TRBJ1-4,12,.,.,TGTGCCACCCATGGGGCAGATGAAAAACTGTTTTTT,CATHGADEKLFF
TRBV29-1,TRBJ2-1,13,.,.,TGCAGCGTTGAAGGACAGTCGGCTAATGAGCAGTTCTTC,CSVEGQSANEQFF